Following are 16 T cell receptor beta chains from one sample sequenced in a study of Graves' ophthalmopathy and Graves' hyperthyroidism. RNA transcripts yielded amplified TCR beta CDR3 regions. Second-round multiplex PCR followed a first-round RT-PCR using HTBI primers. TCRdb itself ran the multiplex PCR reads through MiXCR, one entry per CDR3 protein. The repertoire includes around 600,000 distinct CDR3 sequences, roughly 39% of them detected once, and 3.3% sits in the top ten. Sequencing was carried out using peripheral blood. These receptor sequences come from an adult man with Graves' ophthalmopathy.

This clonotype was counted only a few times. A junction boundary mismatches the germline segment, possibly from a read error. The chain employs TRBV15 and TRBJ2-7; 8 bases match TRBD1. The germline gives CDR1 LNHNV, CDR2 YYDKDF (reference sequence). The CDR3 spans 14 residues. This CDR3 reads CATGRGDRGYEQYF. Written as DNA, the CDR3 is TGTGCCACCGGCAGAGGCGACAGGGGCTACGAGCAGTACTTC. Drawing the rest from reference TRBV15 and TRBJ2-7, the complete variable domain is DAMVIQNPRYQVTQFGKPVTLSCSQTLNHNVMYWYQQKSSQAPKLLFHYYDKDFNNEADTPDNFQSRRPNTSFCFLDIRSPGLGDTAMYLCATGRGDRGYEQYFGPGTRLTVT.

There are many counts of this clonotype. V gene TRBV19 combines with J gene TRBJ1-1; D unresolved. Germline-derived CDR1 and CDR2 are LNHDA and SQIVND (reference sequence). V was cut by 5 bases and J by 6 bases, with 13 bases left in between. The CDR3 has 13 residues. The CDR3 here is CASSPQLNAEAFF. For the CDR3, the DNA is TGTGCCAGTAGTCCACAGCTAAACGCTGAAGCTTTCTTT.

This clonotype was picked up many times. The chain employs TRBV7-9 and TRBJ1-5, with D uncertain. There are 14 residues in the CDR3. Germline CDR1 is SEHNR and CDR2 is FQNEAQ (reference sequence). V shed 5 bases and J shed 4 bases, with 12 bases lying between them. The CDR3 sequence: CASSPDGDNQPQHF. The CDR3 DNA reads TGTGCCAGCAGCCCCGACGGAGATAATCAGCCCCAGCATTTT.

The chain employs TRBV12-3 or TRBV12-4 and TRBJ2-2; 7 bases align to TRBD2. The trim removed 3 bases at V and 5 bases at J, leaving 3 bases unmatched. The CDR3 covers 14 residues. CDR3 DNA sequence: TGTGCCAGCAGTTTGTGGGGGGGTACCGGGGAGCTGTTTTTT. It yields the protein CASSLWGGTGELFF.

This clonotype has a count of ten or more. The chain recombines TRBV19 with TRBJ1-2, with D possibly TRBD1 on 6 matching bases. CDR1 and CDR2 from the germline V gene are LNHDA and SQIVND (reference sequence). Between the trimmed V and J ends, which lost 5 bases and 2 bases, there was a span of 15 bases. CDR3 size: 15 residues. The CDR3 DNA is TGTGCCAGTAGTCCCGATACAGGGCTGAACTATGGCTACACCTTC. Its translation is CASSPDTGLNYGYTF.

This clonotype was counted a few times. This may be a read error, as it is one base from a much larger clone. The rearrangement links TRBV7-9 to TRBJ2-6; D remains ambiguous. Between the trimmed V and J ends, which lost 5 bases and 7 bases, there was a span of 0 bases. CDR1 and CDR2 (germline): SEHNR, FQNEAQ (reference sequence). This CDR3 comprises 10 residues. CDR3 nucleotide sequence: TGTGCCAGCAGCGCCAACGTCCTGACTTTC. Encoded protein: CASSANVLTF.

The rearrangement links TRBV7-6 to TRBJ1-5; D is unresolved. CDR1 and CDR2 from the germline V gene are SGHVS and FNYEAQ. Deletions cut 5 bases from V and 1 base from J, with 9 bases between. The CDR3 loop spans 14 amino acids. DNA for the CDR3: TGTGCCAGCAGCGCAGGATCAAGCAATCAGCCCCAGCATTTT. Amino acid sequence: CASSAGSSNQPQHF. Together with reference TRBV7-6 and TRBJ1-5, the CDR3 gives the full variable domain: GAGVSQSPRYKVTKRGQDVALRCDPISGHVSLYWYRQALGQGPEFLTYFNYEAQQDKSGLPNDRFSAERPEGSISTLTIQRTEQRDSAMYRCASSAGSSNQPQHFGDGTRLSIL.

As to this clonotype: Sequence at one end of the junction differs from germline and may be a read error. CDR3 sequence reads: CASSQDWRGPETQYF. The CDR3 DNA is TGCGCCAGCAGCCAAGATTGGAGGGGGCCCGAGACCCAGTACTTC. The rearrangement uses TRBV2 and TRBJ2-5; D perhaps matches TRBD1 (7 bases). Germline loops: CDR1 SNHLY, CDR2 FYNNEI. The CDR3 totals 15 residues. Full variable domain (rest looked up from reference TRBV2 and TRBJ2-5): EPEVTQTPSHQVTQMGQEVILRCVPISNHLYFYWYRQILGQKVEFLVSFYNNEISEKSEIFDDQFSVERPDGSNFTLKIRSTKLEDSAMYFCASSQDWRGPETQYFGPGTRLLVL.

This clonotype was seen at least ten times. The chain employs TRBV7-2 and TRBJ1-2; TRBD1 might be the D (6 bases). Germline V lookup: CDR1 SGHTA, CDR2 FQGNSA. The CDR3 spans 15 residues. V lost 6 bases, J lost 0 bases, and 14 bases lay in between. The CDR3 region has the DNA TGTGCCAGCAGTCCGTTGGACAGTCCTAACTATGGCTACACCTTC. Translation: CASSPLDSPNYGYTF.

This clonotype was detected ten times or more. The chain recombines TRBV20-1 with TRBJ2-7, with 10 bases that match TRBD1. Germline CDR1 and CDR2: DFQATT and SNEGSKA (reference sequence). The V and J ends lost 0 bases and 4 bases, in that order; junction bases with no gene match: 3. The CDR3 extends over 14 amino acids. CDR3 DNA: TGCAGTGCTAGAGAGTGGGACAGGGGTTACGAGCAGTACTTC. Its translation is CSAREWDRGYEQYF.

The sample holds many counts of this clonotype. The genes are TRBV18 and TRBJ2-7; no clear D gene. Trimming stripped 4 bases from V and 2 bases from J, with 9 bases between. Germline CDR1 is KGHSH and CDR2 is LQKENI. There are 13 residues in the CDR3. The CDR3 here is CASSRARPYEQYF. CDR3 coding DNA: TGTGCCAGCTCACGCGCGCGGCCCTACGAGCAGTACTTC.

The chain links TRBV24-1 to TRBJ1-2; D is possibly TRBD1 (5 bases). The CDR3 sequence is 15 residues long. V was shortened by 11 bases and J by 3 bases, with 21 bases between the two germline ends. The germline gives CDR1 KGHDR, CDR2 SFDVKD. The CDR3 sequence is CASGRTSGGDYGYTF. For the CDR3, the DNA is TGTGCCAGCGGCCGGACTAGCGGGGGGGACTATGGCTACACCTTC.

This clonotype was seen at least ten times. A read error is possible here, since a much larger clone lies one base away. This chain joins TRBV7-3 and TRBJ2-2; no definite D call. The V end lost 1 base, the J end lost 6 bases, and 3 bases lay between the germline ends. The germline CDR1 and CDR2 sequences are SGHTA and FQGTGA. CDR3 size: 12 residues. As DNA, the CDR3 is TGTGCCAGCAGCTTAATATCCGGGGAGCTGTTTTTT. This translates into CASSLISGELFF. Using reference TRBV7-3 and TRBJ2-2 for the parts outside the CDR3, the full variable domain is GAGVSQTPSNKVTEKGKYVELRCDPISGHTALYWYRQSLGQGPEFLIYFQGTGAADDSGLPNDRFFAVRPEGSVSTLKIQRTERGDSAVYLCASSLISGELFFGEGSRLTVL.

This clonotype appeared many times. The genes are TRBV25-1 and TRBJ1-2, with unresolved D. V shed 4 bases and J shed 0 bases, with 3 bases lying between them. The CDR3 sequence is 12 residues long. In germline, CDR1 is MGHDK, CDR2 SYGVNS. In DNA form, the CDR3 reads TGTGCCAGCAGTGTAACTAACTATGGCTACACCTTC. Translated: CASSVTNYGYTF.

To note about this clonotype: A junction end diverges from the germline sequence, so it may reflect a read error. The V gene is TRBV12-3 or TRBV12-4, the J gene TRBJ2-7; the match to TRBD2 covers 10 bases. The CDR3 runs 15 residues. The DNA for the CDR3 is TGTGCCAGCCGTTTAGCGGGGGGAAAGAACTACGAGCAGTACTTC. Residues: CASRLAGGKNYEQYF.

The CDR3 sequence: CASGETGTDGYTF. CDR3 nucleotide sequence: TGTGCCAGTGGGGAAACAGGGACGGATGGCTACACCTTC. The chain combines TRBV27 with TRBJ1-2, with D maybe TRBD1 (6 bases). CDR1 and CDR2 from the germline V gene are MNHEY and SMNVEV (reference sequence). This CDR3 region has 13 residues. Deletions cut 9 bases from V and 6 bases from J, with 17 bases between.